Listed below are T cell receptor beta chains from one sample, sequenced in a study of control samples from healthy donors and cancer patients. The table came from immunoSEQ multiplex PCR; TCRdb's copy has only in-frame clones and leaves some out. The sample has more than 95,000 clones, approximately 93% seen once; the top ten hold more than 7%. Sequencing was done on a sample of blood. Receptor source: a man aged 18 to 30 in good health. Both conserved end residues are part of each CDR3. D genes are given only for firm matches. Part of the rows lack a size; the others show once, few, many or a class for expanded clones.

clone_size	v_call	cdr3_length	d_call	j_call	cdr3_aa	cdr3_nt
-	TRBV7-3	16	TRBD1	TRBJ2-2	CASSLSGTGLTGELFF	TGTGCCAGCAGCTTATCGGGGACAGGGCTTACCGGGGAGCTGTTTTTT
-	TRBV18	16	-	TRBJ1-2	CASSPGGGNHNYGYTF	TGTGCCAGCTCACCTGGAGGTGGCAATCATAACTATGGCTACACCTTC
-	TRBV6-5	15	-	TRBJ1-5	CASSRIQGLGQPQHF	TGTGCCAGCAGCCGGATTCAGGGTCTTGGACAGCCCCAGCATTTT
-	TRBV30	12	TRBD1	TRBJ1-1	CAWSPGQGEAFF	TGTGCCTGGAGTCCCGGACAGGGTGAAGCTTTCTTT
once	TRBV21-1	17	-	TRBJ2-7	CASSEPLSWGGCYEQYF	TGTGCCAGCAGCGAACCTCTTTCGTGGGGGGGATGCTACGAGCAGTACTTC
-	TRBV2	11	-	TRBJ1-4	CASSLGEKLFF	TGTGCCAGCAGCCTAGGCGAAAAACTGTTTTTT
-	TRBV30	15	TRBD1	TRBJ1-2	CAWLGFGTELNGYTF	TGTGCCTGGTTGGGGTTCGGGACAGAACTAAATGGCTACACCTTC
-	TRBV7-6	16	-	TRBJ2-1	CASSLVRAQFYNEQFF	TGTGCCAGCAGCTTAGTGAGGGCCCAATTCTACAATGAGCAGTTCTTC
-	TRBV19	18	-	TRBJ1-1	CASSIGRGKGFKTDEAFF	TGTGCCAGTAGTATAGGCCGGGGGAAGGGTTTTAAAACTGATGAAGCTTTCTTT
-	TRBV2	13	-	TRBJ1-1	CASSENSDTEAFF	TGTGCCAGCAGTGAGAACTCGGACACTGAAGCTTTCTTT
-	TRBV14	15	-	TRBJ2-1	CASSQVQGSYNEQFF	TGTGCCAGCAGCCAGGTACAGGGCTCCTACAATGAGCAGTTCTTC
-	TRBV4-1	12	-	TRBJ1-2	CASSSRTVGYTF	TGCGCCAGCAGCTCCCGGACAGTTGGCTACACCTTC
-	TRBV24-1	17	TRBD2	TRBJ2-3	CATSDFGLAGEGDTQYF	TGTGCCACCAGTGATTTCGGACTAGCGGGAGAGGGAGATACGCAGTATTTT
-	TRBV3-1/TRBV3-2	15	-	TRBJ2-7	CASSHPRAGPYEQYF	TGTGCCAGCAGCCACCCTAGGGCAGGACCCTACGAGCAGTACTTC
once	TRBV2	12	-	TRBJ1-1	CAKKIRSGGAFF	TGTGCCAAGAAGATCAGGTCGGGGGGAGCTTTCTTT
-	TRBV5-1	13	-	TRBJ2-3	CASSFPGTDTQYF	TGCGCCAGCAGCTTCCCAGGCACAGATACGCAGTATTTT
-	TRBV19	14	TRBD1	TRBJ2-7	CASRDRGLSNEQYF	TGTGCCAGTAGGGACAGGGGGCTTTCCAACGAGCAGTACTTC
-	TRBV4-2	13	-	TRBJ1-5	CASSQDRNQPQHF	TGTGCCAGCAGCCAAGACCGCAATCAGCCCCAGCATTTT
-	TRBV3-1/TRBV3-2	12	TRBD1	TRBJ2-7	CASSPQGSEQYF	TGTGCCAGCAGCCCACAGGGGAGCGAGCAGTACTTC
-	TRBV11-3	16	-	TRBJ1-6	CASRLRDGPLNSPLHF	TGTGCCAGCAGACTAAGGGACGGCCCGTTGAATTCACCCCTCCACTTT
-	TRBV29-1	13	TRBD1	TRBJ1-5	CSVDTGGSQPQHF	TGCAGCGTTGACACAGGGGGGAGTCAGCCCCAGCATTTT
-	TRBV2	16	-	TRBJ1-5	CASSDGGDANNQPQHF	TGTGCCAGCAGTGATGGTGGGGACGCAAACAATCAGCCCCAGCATTTT
-	TRBV5-8	18	TRBD1	TRBJ1-5	CASSQDGTVLYSNQPQHF	TGTGCCAGCAGTCAAGACGGGACAGTACTTTATAGCAATCAGCCCCAGCATTTT
-	TRBV5-1	15	TRBD2	TRBJ2-5	CASSQLAGGPQTQYF	TGCGCCAGCAGCCAACTAGCGGGGGGGCCCCAGACCCAGTACTTC
-	TRBV9	17	TRBD1	TRBJ1-3	CASSKGQGARTGNTIYF	TGTGCCAGCAGTAAAGGACAGGGGGCACGGACTGGAAACACCATATATTTT
-	TRBV7-2	14	TRBD1	TRBJ1-5	CASSLGQNYQPQHF	TGTGCCAGCAGCCTGGGACAGAATTATCAGCCCCAGCATTTT
-	TRBV6-2/TRBV6-3	15	-	TRBJ2-2	CASSPRRANTGELFF	TGTGCCAGCAGTCCCCGTCGGGCGAACACCGGGGAGCTGTTTTTT
-	TRBV6-6	11	-	TRBJ2-1	CASRSYNEQFF	TGTGCCAGCAGAAGTTACAATGAGCAGTTCTTC
-	TRBV11-2	13	-	TRBJ1-1	CASSLDPLAEAFF	TGTGCCAGCAGCTTAGACCCCCTCGCTGAAGCTTTCTTT
-	TRBV5-1	15	TRBD2	TRBJ2-7	CASSLEAGGLNEQYF	TGCGCCAGCAGCTTGGAAGCGGGAGGGCTGAACGAGCAGTACTTC
-	TRBV9	14	TRBD2	TRBJ2-1	CASSVAGGPTEQFF	TGTGCCAGCAGTGTAGCGGGAGGGCCGACTGAGCAGTTCTTC
few	TRBV6-6	15	-	TRBJ2-7	CASSPRRDTIYEQYF	TGTGCCAGCAGTCCCCGCCGGGACACGATCTACGAGCAGTACTTC
-	TRBV9	13	-	TRBJ2-1	CASSVGPGNEQFF	TGTGCCAGCAGCGTAGGCCCCGGTAATGAGCAGTTCTTC
-	TRBV29-1	13	-	TRBJ1-1	CSVEPGDRPQVFF	TGCAGCGTTGAACCCGGCGACAGGCCCCAGGTTTTCTTT
-	TRBV5-1	13	-	TRBJ2-3	CASSTFSGDTQYF	TGCGCCAGCAGCACCTTCTCGGGGGATACGCAGTATTTT
-	TRBV27	13	-	TRBJ1-1	CASSRYRNTEAFF	TGTGCCAGCAGTCGTTACAGGAACACTGAAGCTTTCTTT
-	TRBV5-1	15	-	TRBJ2-2	CASSLALVNTGELFF	TGCGCCAGCAGCTTGGCCTTGGTGAACACCGGGGAGCTGTTTTTT
-	TRBV5-4	14	-	TRBJ1-6	CASSFFGKNSPLHF	TGTGCCAGCAGCTTTTTCGGGAAGAATTCACCCCTCCACTTT
-	TRBV5-1	14	-	TRBJ2-5	CASNGREGTETQYF	TGCGCCAGCAATGGTCGAGAGGGAACGGAGACCCAGTACTTC
-	TRBV2	15	-	TRBJ1-2	CASSETDLPTRGYTF	TGTGCCAGCAGTGAAACGGACCTCCCTACACGAGGCTACACCTTC
-	TRBV9	16	-	TRBJ2-2	CASSRHRRRDTGELFF	TGTGCCAGCAGCCGGCACAGGCGTCGAGACACCGGGGAGCTGTTTTTT
-	TRBV5-4	17	TRBD2	TRBJ2-1	CASTFILGLAGGNEQFF	TGTGCCAGCACCTTCATTCTCGGACTAGCGGGAGGGAATGAGCAGTTCTTC
-	TRBV19	15	TRBD1	TRBJ1-4	CASSPRQGLDEKLFF	TGTGCCAGTAGTCCTCGACAGGGCTTGGATGAAAAACTGTTTTTT
-	TRBV2	13	-	TRBJ2-7	CASSEAGDYEQYF	TGTGCCAGCAGTGAAGCGGGAGACTACGAGCAGTACTTC